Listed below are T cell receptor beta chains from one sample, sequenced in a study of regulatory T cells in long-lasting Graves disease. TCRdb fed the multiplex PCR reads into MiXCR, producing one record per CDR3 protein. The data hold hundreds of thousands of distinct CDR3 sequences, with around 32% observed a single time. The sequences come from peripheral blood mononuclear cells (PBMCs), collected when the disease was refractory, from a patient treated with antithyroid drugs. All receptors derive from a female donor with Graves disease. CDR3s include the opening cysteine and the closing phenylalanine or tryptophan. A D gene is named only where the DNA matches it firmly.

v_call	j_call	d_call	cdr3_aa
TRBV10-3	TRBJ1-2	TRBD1	CAINPADRGREGYTF
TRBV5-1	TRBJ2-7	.	CASSLDGTGLAYEQYF
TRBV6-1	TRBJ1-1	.	CASSALDNTEAFF
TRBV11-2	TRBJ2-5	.	CASNLDLAERETQYF
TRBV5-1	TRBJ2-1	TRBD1	CASSLAGTGFNEQFF
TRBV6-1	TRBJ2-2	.	CASGRAMGTGELFF
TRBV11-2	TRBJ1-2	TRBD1	CASSLAPSTGRGGYTF
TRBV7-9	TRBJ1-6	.	CASSLVAEFYNSPLHF
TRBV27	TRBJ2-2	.	CAIRSRETASNTGELFF
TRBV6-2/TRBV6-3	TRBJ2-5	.	CASSYGTGPETQYF
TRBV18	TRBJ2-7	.	CASSPQESGRQYF
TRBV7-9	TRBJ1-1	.	CASSLGQRGNTEAFF
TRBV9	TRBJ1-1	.	CASSVVPENTEAFF
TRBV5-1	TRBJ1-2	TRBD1	CASSLNSDRAGYTF
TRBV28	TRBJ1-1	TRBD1	CATQGQGKTEAFF
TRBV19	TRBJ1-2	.	CASSTQGLGEYGYTF
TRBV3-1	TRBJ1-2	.	CASSQYSYGYTF
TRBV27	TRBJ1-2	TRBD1	CATRDSDYGYTF
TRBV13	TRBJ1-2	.	CASTPTVNWDRNYGYTF
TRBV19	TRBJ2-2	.	CASSASETGELFF
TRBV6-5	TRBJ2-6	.	CASSYLRGANVLTF
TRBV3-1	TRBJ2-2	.	CASSQQNGAGELFF
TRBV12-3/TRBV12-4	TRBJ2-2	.	CASSIKRGYTGELFF
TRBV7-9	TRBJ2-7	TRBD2	CASSLAGGTEQYF
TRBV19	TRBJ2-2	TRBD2	CASSRRTSGNTGELFF
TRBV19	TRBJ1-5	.	CASSRPHDSRWNQPQHF
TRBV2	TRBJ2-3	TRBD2	CASRKGLASDTQYF
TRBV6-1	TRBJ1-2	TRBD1	CASSRNTGGVPYGYTF
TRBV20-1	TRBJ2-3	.	CSARGLQVLRSTDTQYF
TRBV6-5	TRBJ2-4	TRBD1	CASSYFFGTAENIQYF
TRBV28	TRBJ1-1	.	CASSTGGQNTEAFF
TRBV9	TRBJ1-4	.	CASSFRGEGYEKLFF
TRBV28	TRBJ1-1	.	CASGKHDRPWAFF
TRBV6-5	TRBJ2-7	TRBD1	CASSYYRGTAYEQYF
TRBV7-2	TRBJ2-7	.	CASSFQDYGSYEQYF
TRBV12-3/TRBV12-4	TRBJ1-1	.	CASRPTGPNTEAFF
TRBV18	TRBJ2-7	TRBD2	CASSPPSGPSSYEQYF
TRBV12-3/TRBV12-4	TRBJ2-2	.	CASSGKRANTGELFF
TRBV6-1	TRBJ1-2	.	CASSSGLGYTF
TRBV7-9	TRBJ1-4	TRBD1	CASSLSTGEEEKLFF
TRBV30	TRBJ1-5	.	CAWSADRNQPQHF
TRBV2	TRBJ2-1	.	CASRGQSHPYNEQFF
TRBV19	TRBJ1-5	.	CASSTGPGGGSQPQHF
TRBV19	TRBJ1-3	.	CASKTDTVGNTIYF
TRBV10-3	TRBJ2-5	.	CAISDLGGSYQETQYF
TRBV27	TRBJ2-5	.	CASSFTRARETQYF
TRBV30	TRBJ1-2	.	CAWHEDSYGYTF
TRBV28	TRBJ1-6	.	CASRDRNNSPLHF